The sequence of this TCR beta chain was determined in a study of cytomegalovirus exposure and HLA in healthy donors. Study-level results: A later analysis appeared to link common viral pathogens to several of the most significant clusters. Most CMV-associated TCR beta chains appeared HLA-restricted in a later analysis.

Use of 60 Vbeta and 13 Jbeta primers characterized the PCR. Using immunoSEQ multiplex PCR, the repertoire was profiled, and TCRdb retains in-frame clones only, with some absent. The sample has about 190,000 clones, over 70% seen once; the top ten hold roughly 1.3%. As regards this clone: Antigen specificity is unknown.

The sequenced material came from PBMCs. The clonotype originates from a man younger than 40 in good health and CMV-seronegative.

The CDR3 loop reads CASSLEPLGGALSTGELFF. In nucleotides, the CDR3 is TGTGCCAGCAGTTTAGAACCCTTAGGGGGCGCCCTGTCCACCGGGGAGCTGTTTTTT. The gene calls are TRBV28 and TRBJ2-2, with TRBD1 identical over 7 bases. The V gene's germline CDR1 is MDHEN and CDR2 SYDVKM. There are 19 residues in the CDR3. The ends lost 2 bases at V and 4 bases at J; junction bases unmatched: 16.